This TCR beta chain originates from a study of OX40 agonist ivuxolimab in advanced cancers. Across the whole study: The patients got ivuxolimab, which is an agonistic anti-OX40 (CD134) antibody. Intravenous ivuxolimab at 0.01 to 10 mg/kg was given to patients every 2 weeks. The study reported partial responses in three patients: one hepatocellular carcinoma, two cutaneous melanoma. Study results and limitations: Expanded clones were, on average, more numerous among CD8+ T cells than CD4+.

As for this clone: The antigen is not known.

Data came from immunoSEQ multiplex PCR; TCRdb stores just in-frame clones and leaves some out. Found here are 40,000 to 45,000 clones, 85% to 90% of them singletons; the top ten hold 6%. The receptor comes from an adult with an advanced solid tumor such as melanoma, head and neck, liver or kidney cancer. Sequenced material: CD4+ or CD8+ T cells sorted from blood, taken in a trial of the OX40 agonist ivuxolimab.

DNA for the CDR3: TGTGCCAGCAGTTACTCGTTAGCGGGAGCCGAGCAGTACTTC. This sequence encodes CASSYSLAGAEQYF. The genes are TRBV6-5 and TRBJ2-7; 9 nucleotides agree with TRBD2. The CDR3 has 14 residues. V trimming: 0 bases; J trimming: 6 bases; junction bases outside the gene matches: 3. The germline V gene has CDR1 MNHEY and CDR2 SVGAGI.